Below, 5 T cell receptor beta chains from the same sample are listed, as sequenced in a study of blood T cell repertoires in COVID-19. Produced via immunoSEQ multiplex PCR; TCRdb's table is partial and in-frame only. The repertoire holds about 330,000 clones, with about 87% as singletons. Sequencing input: peripheral blood. The receptors originated from a man younger than 45 with COVID-19, enrolled during active disease.

This clone was observed a single time. The V gene is TRBV6-5, the J gene TRBJ1-1, with a possible D match to TRBD1 (6 bases). Germline assignment: CDR1 MNHEY and CDR2 SVGAGI. The CDR3 covers 15 residues. Trimming took 2 bases from V and 4 from J, leaving 14 bases between them. This CDR3 is CASSYIATGFTEAFF. CDR3 nucleotides: TGTGCCAGCAGTTACATCGCCACAGGGTTCACTGAAGCTTTCTTT.

This clone was recorded once. The chain uses TRBV7-3 and TRBJ1-2; 8 nucleotides match TRBD1. The CDR3 has 14 amino acids. Germline V gene lookup returns CDR1 SGHTA and CDR2 FQGTGA. V lost 4 bases and J lost 7; bases outside the gene matches: 8. CDR3 protein: CASSSTPGGGGYTF. The CDR3 DNA sequence: TGTGCCAGCAGCTCCACCCCAGGGGGCGGTGGCTACACCTTC.

The chain couples TRBV7-9 to TRBJ2-6, with 7 bases fitting TRBD2. V lost 5 bases and J lost 2; bases outside the gene matches: 9. From germline, CDR1 is SEHNR and CDR2 FQNEAQ (reference sequence). The CDR3 spans 17 residues. As DNA, the CDR3 is TGTGCCAGCAGCCGGACCGGGGGGAATGCTGGGGCCAACGTCCTGACTTTC. Protein product: CASSRTGGNAGANVLTF.

The chain employs TRBV7-2 and TRBJ1-1; D may be TRBD1 (5 bases). This CDR3 spans 15 amino acids. With 0 bases removed from V and 1 base from J, the gap between germline ends came to 9 bases. CDR1 is SGHTA, CDR2 FQGNSA, per germline. The CDR3 DNA reads TGTGCCAGCAGCTTAGCTAGGGGAGGGAACACTGAAGCTTTCTTT. This codes for CASSLARGGNTEAFF.

Regarding this clone: Different DNA sequences within this sample yield the same CDR3. This sequence joins TRBV18 and TRBJ2-5; 10 bases are a match to TRBD1. The CDR3 is 13 residues long. V lost 3 bases and J lost 5; bases outside the gene matches: 0. The germline gives CDR1 KGHSH, CDR2 LQKENI. The CDR3 reads CASSPGQGETQYF. In nucleotides, the CDR3 is TGTGCCAGCTCACCGGGACAGGGGGAGACCCAGTACTTC.